What follows are 28 T cell receptor beta chains derived from one specimen sequenced in a study of blood T cell repertoires in COVID-19. Sequencing used immunoSEQ multiplex PCR; TCRdb keeps in-frame clones, though not all of them. The data contain under 450,000 clones, about 88% of them singletons. Material for sequencing was peripheral blood. Receptors originate from a woman aged 55 to 70 with COVID-19, enrolled during active disease.

A remark on this clone: Other DNA sequences in the same sample also yield this CDR3. The gene calls are TRBV18 and TRBJ2-3; no clear D. The CDR3 is 14 amino acids. The germline V and J ends were trimmed by 3 bases and 0 bases, with 7 bases remaining between them. Germline CDR1 and CDR2: KGHSH and LQKENI. This chain's CDR3 is CASSPSPSTDTQYF. As DNA, the CDR3 is TGTGCCAGCTCACCCTCCCCTAGCACAGATACGCAGTATTTT.

The J gene is TRBJ2-7, the V gene TRBV5-1, with no clear D. Germline V CDR1 and CDR2: SGHRS, YFSETQ. CDR3 length: 11 residues. V gave up 4 bases and J gave up 2 bases, with 4 bases separating them. In DNA, the CDR3 is TGCGCCAGCAGCCCGGCCTACGAGCAGTACTTC. Encoded protein: CASSPAYEQYF.

The rearrangement uses TRBV18 and TRBJ1-2; TRBD1 agrees at 8 bases. Trimming took 2 bases from V and 6 from J; bases not matched to a gene: 8. The germline gives CDR1 KGHSH, CDR2 LQKENI. The length of the CDR3 is 15 residues. For the CDR3, the DNA is TGTGCCAGCTCACCAGGGGCAGGGGGCGTTCATGGCTACACCTTC. Its translation: CASSPGAGGVHGYTF.

The V gene is TRBV5-1, the J gene TRBJ1-5; D remains unclear. Germline V gives CDR1 SGHRS, CDR2 YFSETQ. Trimming pared 4 bases from V and 6 bases from J, leaving 20 bases between. The CDR3 has 16 residues. CDR3 protein: CASSPAGSSLGQPQHF. Written as DNA, the CDR3 is TGCGCCAGCAGCCCTGCGGGGAGTAGTTTGGGTCAGCCCCAGCATTTT.

V is TRBV16 and J is TRBJ1-5, with 9 nucleotides matching TRBD1. This CDR3 has 17 amino acids. The junction had 8 bases not matched to a gene; V was cut back by 1 base and J by 4 bases. Germline assignment: CDR1 KGHSY and CDR2 FQNENV. The CDR3 nucleotides are TGTGCCAGCAGCCAATTTAAGGGACAGGGAGGTAATCAGCCCCAGCATTTT. Encoded protein: CASSQFKGQGGNQPQHF.

V and J are TRBV6-2 or TRBV6-3 and TRBJ1-1, with a weak D call TRBD1 (5 bases). V was trimmed by 2 bases and J by 3 bases, leaving 13 bases between them. CDR3 size: 15 residues. Germline CDR1 MNHEY, CDR2 SVGEGT. The CDR3 nucleotides read TGTGCCAGCAGTTACGCCCGGGGAGGGGACACTGAAGCTTTCTTT. Its translation is CASSYARGGDTEAFF.

This clone has a count of ten or more. The V call is TRBV5-4, the J call TRBJ1-1; 8 bases fit TRBD1. Germline CDR1 and CDR2: SGHNT and YYREEE (reference sequence). V lost 0 bases, J lost 11 bases, and 12 bases stayed unmatched. This CDR3 contains 15 residues. CDR3 sequence reads: CASSLDLGQALGAFF. CDR3 nucleotides: TGTGCCAGCAGCTTGGACTTGGGACAGGCCCTTGGGGCTTTCTTT.

The chain has TRBV6-5 and TRBJ1-6; 7 bases are shared with TRBD1. With 6 bases clipped from V and 12 bases from J, the junction kept 5 bases outside the gene matches. The germline V gene encodes CDR1 MNHEY and CDR2 SVGAGI. This CDR3 has 12 amino acids. The DNA for the CDR3 is TGTGCCAGCAGGAGGGGGCTGGAACCCCTCCACTTT. Its translation is CASRRGLEPLHF.

The chain is built from TRBV5-5 and TRBJ2-2; perhaps TRBD1 as D (6 bases). CDR1 and CDR2 (germline): SGHKS, YYEKEE (reference sequence). Deletions cut 4 bases from V and 3 bases from J, with 13 bases between. CDR3 length equals 15 residues. The CDR3 here is CASSNGDTYTGELFF. The CDR3 DNA reads as TGTGCCAGCAGCAACGGGGACACCTACACCGGGGAGCTGTTTTTT.

This clone was found a few times. The chain employs TRBV19 and TRBJ1-6; 8 nucleotides line up with TRBD1. Germline CDR1 reads LNHDA; CDR2 reads SQIVND (reference sequence). The length of the CDR3 is 14 residues. J gave up 8 bases and V 6 bases, and 6 bases lay outside the gene matches. CDR3 in amino acids: CASSRTGMDSPLHF. In DNA, the CDR3 is TGTGCCAGTAGCCGGACAGGGATGGATTCACCCCTCCACTTT.

The sample holds one count of this clone. This chain joins TRBV7-9 and TRBJ2-7; D not resolved. CDR3 length equals 13 residues. V was clipped by 5 bases and J by 6 bases, with 14 bases between them. Germline CDR1 reads SEHNR; CDR2 reads FQNEAQ (reference sequence). CDR3 bases: TGTGCCAGCAGCCAAGTATCGGTCTCCGAGCAGTACTTC. It yields the protein CASSQVSVSEQYF.

V gene TRBV4-3 combines with J gene TRBJ1-6; 11 nucleotides agree with TRBD1. V shed 4 bases, J shed 12 bases, and the junction held 14 bases outside the gene matches. The CDR3 has 17 residues. Looked up from germline, CDR1 is LGHNA and CDR2 is YSLEER. CDR3 in amino acids: CASSPLGQGAPLLPLHF. The DNA for the CDR3 is TGCGCCAGCAGCCCCCTAGGACAGGGGGCTCCCCTTCTACCCCTCCACTTT.

The chain is built from TRBV4-2 and TRBJ2-4; 7 nucleotides match TRBD1. Trimming took 4 bases from V and 8 from J; bases not matched to a gene: 11. The CDR3 covers 15 residues. Germline V gene lookup returns CDR1 LGHNA and CDR2 YNFKEQ. The CDR3 DNA follows: TGTGCCAGCAGCCCCCGACAGGGTCCGTTGGACATTCAGTACTTC. Amino acid sequence: CASSPRQGPLDIQYF.

This clone was detected only once. The chain has TRBV4-2 and TRBJ2-7; the D gene is possibly TRBD2 (6 bases). Germline assignment: CDR1 LGHNA and CDR2 YNFKEQ. CDR3 length: 15 residues. With 3 bases removed from V and 4 bases from J, the gap between germline ends came to 16 bases. CDR3 nucleotides: TGTGCCAGCAGCCACGGGGACTCGCCTCGATACGAGCAGTACTTC. Its protein is CASSHGDSPRYEQYF.

The CDR3 coding sequence is TGTGCCAGCAGTAAACCGAAAGGACAGGGCGAGGAAGGCTACACCTTC. Translation: CASSKPKGQGEEGYTF. The chain couples TRBV6-2 or TRBV6-3 to TRBJ1-2, with 8 positions matching TRBD1. CDR3 length: 16 amino acids. With 5 bases clipped from V and 8 bases from J, the junction kept 16 bases outside the gene matches. The germline V gene has CDR1 MNHEY and CDR2 SVGEGT.

V and J are TRBV5-5 and TRBJ2-7, with a tentative D call TRBD1 (6 bases). The CDR3 spans 14 residues. The germline CDR1 and CDR2 sequences are SGHKS and YYEKEE (reference sequence). Trimming removed 6 bases from V and 3 bases from J, with 16 bases in between. The CDR3 region has the DNA TGTGCCAGCAATACCGGGACATACGACTACGAGCAGTACTTC. It codes for CASNTGTYDYEQYF.

The chain couples TRBV5-6 to TRBJ2-7; 8 nucleotides match TRBD1. The V gene end was trimmed by 5 bases and the J gene end by 6 bases; junction bases not matched to a gene: 7. The germline V gene encodes CDR1 SGHDT and CDR2 YYEEEE. The CDR3 loop spans 13 amino acids. CDR3 loop: CASSRGQGGEQYF. The CDR3 nucleotides read TGTGCCAGCAGTCGCGGACAGGGTGGCGAGCAGTACTTC.

This chain joins TRBV15 and TRBJ2-7; 7 nucleotides match TRBD1. Germline CDR1 is LNHNV and CDR2 is YYDKDF (reference sequence). The CDR3 extends over 14 amino acids. Trimming cost V 4 bases and J 6 bases; bases outside gene matches: 9. Here the CDR3 reads CATSKEQGLGEQYF. The CDR3 DNA reads as TGTGCCACCAGCAAAGAACAGGGGTTGGGCGAGCAGTACTTC.

In the case of this clone: Other DNA sequences of this sample code for an identical CDR3. The V call is TRBV5-1, the J call TRBJ2-1; 10 bases fit TRBD2. The germline V gene encodes CDR1 SGHRS and CDR2 YFSETQ. This CDR3 has 15 amino acids. The V segment lost 0 bases and the J segment 4 bases; nucleotides outside the gene matches: 1. In DNA, the CDR3 is TGCGCCAGCAGCTTGGGGACTAGCGGTTACAATGAGCAGTTCTTC. This codes for CASSLGTSGYNEQFF.

The rearrangement joins TRBV30 to TRBJ2-6; possible D gene TRBD1, 6 bases. Per germline, CDR1 GTSNPN and CDR2 SVGIG (reference sequence). Trimming left V 3 bases short and J 5 bases short, with 17 bases between. The CDR3 is 16 amino acids. DNA of the CDR3: TGTGCCTGGAGACAGGGCGACTCTCTCTGGGCCAACGTCCTGACTTTC. Its translation: CAWRQGDSLWANVLTF. The full variable domain, in which reference TRBV30 and TRBJ2-6 provide the parts outside the CDR3, is SQTIHQWPATLVQPVGSPLSLECTVEGTSNPNLYWYRQAAGRGLQLLFYSVGIGQISSEVPQNLSASRPQDRQFILSSKKLLLSDSGFYLCAWRQGDSLWANVLTFGAGSRLTVL.

The CDR3 DNA reads TGTGCCAGCGGCGGGGCGATCGAGCAGTACTTC. Amino acid sequence: CASGGAIEQYF. The chain joins TRBV12-3 or TRBV12-4 to TRBJ2-7, with a possible D match to TRBD2 (6 bases). The CDR3 extends over 11 amino acids. V was pared by 8 bases and J by 6 bases, with 11 bases between.

This clone was detected only once. This chain connects TRBV24-1 to TRBJ1-5; tentative D call: TRBD1 (6 bases). CDR1 and CDR2 from the germline V gene are KGHDR and SFDVKD. Trimming pared 10 bases from V and 5 bases from J, leaving 29 bases between. The CDR3 loop spans 18 amino acids. The CDR3 reads CATSPFNAKTGEDQPQHF. In DNA form, the CDR3 reads TGTGCCACTTCCCCGTTTAATGCCAAGACAGGTGAGGATCAGCCCCAGCATTTT.

The chain is built from TRBV29-1 and TRBJ2-5, with D perhaps matching TRBD2 (7 bases). Deletions cut 8 bases from V and 5 bases from J, with 15 bases between. Looked up from germline, CDR1 is SQVTM and CDR2 is ANQGSEA. The CDR3 has 12 amino acids. The CDR3 is CSTWGRGETQYF. The CDR3, as DNA: TGCAGCACCTGGGGGAGGGGGGAGACCCAGTACTTC.

V and J are TRBV29-1 and TRBJ2-1; 11 nucleotides align to TRBD1. The CDR3 is 12 residues long. Germline assignment: CDR1 SQVTM and CDR2 ANQGSEA. The V and J ends lost 6 bases and 9 bases, in that order; junction bases with no gene match: 4. The DNA for the CDR3 is TGCAGCGTAAGGACAGGGGGCACTGAGCAGTTCTTC. It yields the protein CSVRTGGTEQFF.

The chain carries TRBV7-9 and TRBJ1-5, with D possibly being TRBD1 (6 bases). The V end lost 5 bases, the J end lost 1 base, and 9 bases lay between the germline ends. In germline, CDR1 is SEHNR, CDR2 FQNEAQ (reference sequence). The CDR3 is 14 residues long. CDR3 protein: CASSPQGSNQPQHF. CDR3 DNA sequence: TGTGCCAGCAGCCCACAGGGAAGCAATCAGCCCCAGCATTTT. The complete variable domain, with remaining parts taken from reference TRBV7-9 and TRBJ1-5, reads DTGVSQNPRHKITKRGQNVTFRCDPISEHNRLYWYRQTLGQGPEFLTYFQNEAQLEKSRLLSDRFSAERPKGSFSTLEIQRTEQGDSAMYLCASSPQGSNQPQHFGDGTRLSIL.

This chain links TRBV6-5 with TRBJ2-1, with D maybe TRBD2 (6 bases). Per germline, CDR1 MNHEY and CDR2 SVGAGI. V was cut by 0 bases and J by 7 bases, with 10 bases left in between. The length of the CDR3 is 14 residues. The CDR3 DNA is TGTGCCAGCAGTTACTCGGGGACTGTTAATGAGCAGTTCTTC. Translation gives CASSYSGTVNEQFF.

This clone has just a few counts. CDR3 DNA sequence: TGTGCCAGCAGCGTAGACGGGCGGAGGACTGAAGCTTTCTTT. The encoded protein is CASSVDGRRTEAFF. V and J are TRBV9 and TRBJ1-1, with D hard to call. The ends were cut back, 0 bases at V and 5 bases at J, with 11 bases in the middle. The CDR3 is 14 amino acids. The germline CDR1 and CDR2 sequences are SGDLS and YYNGEE.

CDR3 residues: CASSSPGHSVTEAFF. DNA for the CDR3: TGTGCCAGCAGCTCCCCGGGACACAGCGTCACTGAAGCTTTCTTT. The chain uses TRBV7-9 and TRBJ1-1; TRBD1 is a possible D gene (6 bases). V lost 4 bases and J lost 4, with 16 bases in between. CDR3 length: 15 residues. CDR1 is SEHNR and CDR2 is FQNEAQ in the germline V gene (reference sequence).